This T cell receptor beta chain is drawn from a study of T cells after yellow fever vaccination (dated by TCRdb to about 2019). Background on the whole study: The SMART-Seq v4 Ultra Low Input RNA kit was used to prepare libraries from fractions with low cell numbers. Bulk TCR alpha and beta repertoires were sequenced longitudinally to track T-cell clones before and after primary and booster YFV17D yellow fever vaccination. Two healthy male donors, one aged 18 to 29 and one aged 30 to 39 years, were included in the cohort. Blood was drawn at multiple timepoints before and after primary and secondary immunization, with bulk PBMC replicates and cell subsets isolated. Findings and caveats that apply to the study as a whole: The secondary T-cell response was found to be weaker but faster than the primary response, with a peak reached on day 5 rather than on day 15. FACS-sorted repertoires could contain abundant contaminating clonotypes from the bulk population, so computational filtering was required. Because the study included only two donors, the extent to which the findings can be generalized is limited. A small share of clonotypes was detected in both CD4 and CD8 compartments, with the overlap likely arising from convergent recombination. After the booster, most clones that had expanded after primary vaccination were detected again (about 97% of CD4 and around nine tenths of CD8), suggesting broad maintenance of memory.

Synthesis of TCR cDNA relied on 5'RACE template switching, a step that introduced a universal primer site along with unique molecular identifiers. Priming of cDNA synthesis was performed from both the TCR alpha and TCR beta constant segments. Libraries were amplified in two PCR steps, with sample barcodes and sequencing adapters added in the second step. Sequencing of libraries was performed on Illumina HiSeq 2500 (2x100 bp) or NovaSeq (2x150 bp). As for the authors' bioinformatics: Demultiplexing of reads and collapsing into UMI consensus sequences were performed with MIGEC, and V(D)J alignment was carried out with MiXCR. Clonotypes responding to the vaccine were identified with edgeR on replicate PBMC samples, with the criteria of FDR below 0.01 and a log2 fold change above 5 up to day 15. Bulk clonotypes were assigned CD4 or CD8 identity according to which sequenced CD4 or CD8 repertoire held them at higher abundance. A clonotype counted as NS4B-specific if enriched at least 10-fold in dextramer-positive versus dextramer-negative fractions, with CD4-biased clonotypes left out. The raw public data were reprocessed by TCRdb itself: fastp quality trimming at Q25, MiXCR clonotype calling, in-frame beta chains only. Identical CDR3 proteins give one entry, which carries the most common genes and DNA. TCRdb's processing, not the authors' own work, is the source of the V and J calls. For this sample there are about 96,000 distinct CDR3 sequences; about 8.8% appear just once. The top ten hold roughly 15% of the sample.

The sample's treatment or condition label, in plain terms: live attenuated yellow fever vaccine strain. A standard Ficoll-Paque protocol was used to isolate PBMCs from peripheral blood. With anti-CD3 and anti-CD8 staining plus a dextramer loaded with the yellow fever NS4B epitope peptide, the researchers sorted epitope-specific CD8 T cells. TriZol was used to extract RNA from bulk PBMCs, from CD4 and CD8 fractions, and from dextramer-positive and dextramer-negative fractions. The sample holds many counts of this clonotype. The input lacks base qualities; no much larger clone sits a single base away. Including cysteine and phenylalanine, the CDR3 has 15 amino acids. Only CDR3 DNA remains: 45 bases, in frame from the first base. A distance of 17 bases separates the germline ends of V and J, which lose 5 bases and 4 bases respectively. The germline V gene yields SGHVS for CDR1 and FQNEAQ for CDR2.

This chain joins TRBV7-8 to TRBJ2-5, with TRBD2 perhaps the D gene, on 6 matching bases. Sequencing was performed on CD8+ T cells not binding an NS4B(214-222) dextramer, sorted from PBMCs, taken less than 18 days after the first yellow fever vaccination. Sample cell subset or site, as interpreted from the label and publication: NS4B epitope dextramer-negative CD8 T cells. This sequence was found in a man between 18 and 29 years old who received the YFV17D yellow fever vaccine. Read as DNA, the sequence is TGTGCCAGCAGCGCACCGGGACTTAGGGCAGAGACCCAGTACTTC. It translates to CASSAPGLRAETQYF.